This T cell receptor beta chain was observed in a study of T cell repertoires in cytomegalovirus infection (dated by TCRdb to between 2019 and 2020). Notes on the research overall: Alongside well-studied HLA-B-restricted epitopes, the peptide stimulations were aimed at recently identified HLA-C-restricted CMV epitopes, whose presentation resists viral immunomodulation. The HLA type of each donor mattered for the analysis, because public TCR beta signatures pointed to carriage of CMV infection along with the matching HLA type.

What this sample's treatment or condition label stands for: in vitro stimulation with specific CMV peptide epitopes to enrich CMV-specific T cells. There are many counts of this clonotype. The specificity of this receptor is unknown. Base qualities are missing; no much larger clone stands one base away. The sample was run on an Illumina HiSeq 1500. Using fastp at Q25 and MiXCR, TCRdb reprocessed the public reads and kept productive beta chains. Every distinct CDR3 protein forms one entry, paired with its most common genes and DNA. The sample profile shows roughly 800,000 distinct CDR3 sequences; 25% to 30% of them were found once. Roughly 14% of the sample lies in the top ten. What the research found in general, with its limitations: The ex vivo response was dominated by HLA-C-restricted CMV-specific TCR beta clonotypes, which also provided the single most frequent clonotype in two of eight donors. Carriers of CMV infection plus the relevant HLA type were discriminated by the cumulative frequency of public TCR beta family members in the study cohort and in an independent roughly 400-donor cohort.

Including the terminal cysteine and phenylalanine, the CDR3 comprises 15 residues. Only CDR3 DNA is held: 45 bases, read in frame from base 1. V loses 5 bases, J loses 6 bases, and the germline ends lie 17 bases apart. From a lookup of the germline V gene, CDR1 and CDR2 are MNHNS and SASEGT. Recombination linked TRBV6-1 to TRBJ2-1, with TRBD1 as a weak D call on 7 bases. The receptor comes from a human donor in good health (CMV status not recorded). Some clones in this sample may be carry-over from other donors' samples. The sample consisted of cultured CD8+ T cells from PBMCs, taken from culture after CMV antigen stimulation. CDR3 protein: CASSLQGGYGNEQFF. The nucleotide sequence reads as follows: TGTGCCAGCAGTTTGCAGGGGGGTTACGGCAATGAGCAGTTCTTC.